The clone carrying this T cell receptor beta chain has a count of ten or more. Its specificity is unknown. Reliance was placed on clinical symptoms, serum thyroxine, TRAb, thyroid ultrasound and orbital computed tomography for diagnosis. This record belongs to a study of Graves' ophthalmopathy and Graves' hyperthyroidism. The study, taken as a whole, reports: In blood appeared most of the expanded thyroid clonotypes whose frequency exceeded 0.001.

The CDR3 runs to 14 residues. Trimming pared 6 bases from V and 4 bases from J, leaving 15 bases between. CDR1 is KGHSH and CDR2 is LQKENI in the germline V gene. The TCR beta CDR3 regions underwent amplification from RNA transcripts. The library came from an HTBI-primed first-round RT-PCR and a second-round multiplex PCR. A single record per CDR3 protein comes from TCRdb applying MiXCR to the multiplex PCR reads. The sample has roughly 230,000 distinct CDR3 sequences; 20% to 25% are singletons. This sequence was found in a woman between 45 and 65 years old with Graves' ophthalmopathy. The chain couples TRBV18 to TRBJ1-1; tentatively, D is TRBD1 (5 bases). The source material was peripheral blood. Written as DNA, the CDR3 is TGTGCCAGCTCCCAGGGCAGGGAAGGCACTGAAGCTTTCTTT. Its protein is CASSQGREGTEAFF.